This TCR beta chain is from a study of OX40 agonist ivuxolimab in advanced cancers. The overall study: Dose-escalation patients had hepatocellular carcinoma, melanoma, renal cell or head and neck cancer. In three patients, partial responses were observed, one with hepatocellular carcinoma and two with cutaneous melanoma.

The assay was immunoSEQ multiplex PCR, and TCRdb's table has in-frame clones only and misses some. The table lists tens of thousands of clones, approximately 87% of them singletons. Losses at the gene ends were 4 bases for V and 5 bases for J; bases not matched to a gene: 10. CDR3 length: 15 amino acids. The V gene's germline CDR1 is SGHRS and CDR2 YFSETQ. This TCR was sampled from an adult with an advanced solid tumor such as melanoma, head and neck, liver or kidney cancer. This sequence joins TRBV5-1 and TRBJ2-5; TRBD1 matches at 8 bases. Sequencing was performed on CD4+ or CD8+ T cells sorted from blood, taken in a trial of the OX40 agonist ivuxolimab. This CDR3 is CASSRGGTGQETQYF. The DNA for the CDR3 is TGCGCCAGCAGCCGAGGGGGGACAGGCCAGGAGACCCAGTACTTC.